The table lists the clone carrying this T cell receptor (beta chain) with a count of one. As yet, its antigen is unknown. This sample was included in a study of neoadjuvant anti-PD-1 for oral cavity cancer. Turning to the study itself: Patients without progression received a fourth nivolumab dose around day 43, then surgical resection on days 50-56. Notes on the study in general: Treg/Th17 ratio rose with pretreatment blood and fell with post-treatment tumor TCRbeta clonality.

The patients had HPV-negative, locally advanced oral cavity squamous cell carcinoma. CDR3 length equals 14 residues. The V gene lost 7 bases and the J gene lost 3 bases, with 15 bases spanning the gap. Germline CDR1 reads SNHLY; CDR2 reads FYNNEI. Some clones are missing from TCRdb's copy, which holds only in-frame ones; the method was immunoSEQ multiplex PCR. The table records over 15,000 clones, about two thirds of them present only once. This TCR was recovered from a person between 35 and 79 years old with oral cavity squamous cell carcinoma. This specimen consisted of PBMCs, obtained before nivolumab (anti-PD-1) treatment. The chain combines TRBV2 with TRBJ2-5, with D maybe TRBD2 (6 bases). CDR3 bases: TGTGCCAGCACTTGGCGGGACCGAGAAGAGACCCAGTACTTC. It translates to CASTWRDREETQYF.